This T cell receptor (beta chain) was sequenced during a study of blood T cells in healthy people across ages. With a J-beta primer mix and a sample-barcoded 5' primer, a second PCR ran about 7 to 11 cycles. TCRdb re-derived calls from the 5' RACE reads in MiXCR, one entry per CDR3 protein. This table has about a million distinct CDR3 sequences, 51% appearing once. The length of the CDR3 is 17 residues. This receptor was obtained from a woman aged 55-70 years in good health. Sequencing was carried out using blood. The rearrangement links TRBV21-1 to TRBJ2-3; TRBD2, the table's D call, was not compared with the DNA. TRBV21-1 is flagged as a pseudogene. The CDR3 nucleotides read TGTGCCAGCAGCAAAGAACCGATAGTCGGCGGGTGCCATACGCAGTATTTT. Translation: CASSKEPIVGGCHTQYF.